A selection of T cell receptor beta chains follows, all from one sample in a study of cytomegalovirus exposure and HLA in healthy donors. Clones were sequenced by immunoSEQ multiplex PCR, and TCRdb holds only the in-frame ones, with some missing. The table records 55,000 to 70,000 clones, around 80% of them present only once. Sequencing input: PBMCs. The receptors were sampled from a male donor in good health and CMV-seronegative. Both conserved end residues are part of each CDR3. The order of the fields is CDR3 length, D gene, V gene, J gene, clone size, CDR3 protein, CDR3 DNA. A D gene is named only where the DNA matches it firmly. Size tells how often a clone was seen (once, few, many) or the class of an expanded clone, and some rows leave it out.

len: 14; d_gene: TRBD2; v_gene: TRBV9; j_gene: TRBJ2-3; abundance: once; CDR3aa: CASSPTGGGDTQYF; CDR3nt: TGTGCCAGCAGCCCGACGGGGGGGGGAGATACGCAGTATTTT
len: 14; d_gene: .; v_gene: TRBV10-3; j_gene: TRBJ1-5; abundance: .; CDR3aa: CAISDLEGKQPQHF; CDR3nt: TGTGCCATCAGTGATCTGGAGGGTAAACAGCCCCAGCATTTT
len: 14; d_gene: .; v_gene: TRBV7-3; j_gene: TRBJ1-5; abundance: few; CDR3aa: CASSLLPGNQPQHF; CDR3nt: TGTGCCAGCAGCTTACTTCCAGGGAATCAGCCCCAGCATTTT
len: 12; d_gene: .; v_gene: TRBV11-3; j_gene: TRBJ2-1; abundance: once; CDR3aa: CASSLGGRDSIF; CDR3nt: TGTGCCAGCAGCTTAGGGGGCAGGGACTCGATCTTC
len: 15; d_gene: .; v_gene: TRBV11-3; j_gene: TRBJ2-2; abundance: once; CDR3aa: CASSSRGQGTGELFF; CDR3nt: TGTGCCAGCAGCTCAAGGGGACAAGGGACCGGGGAGCTGTTTTTT
len: 15; d_gene: TRBD1; v_gene: TRBV5-1; j_gene: TRBJ1-4; abundance: once; CDR3aa: CASSLEGTGDEKLFF; CDR3nt: TGCGCCAGCAGCTTGGAAGGGACAGGGGATGAAAAACTGTTTTTT
len: 15; d_gene: .; v_gene: TRBV19; j_gene: TRBJ2-7; abundance: once; CDR3aa: CASRSPKQEAYEQYF; CDR3nt: TGTGCCAGTAGGTCCCCAAAGCAAGAAGCCTACGAGCAGTACTTC
len: 15; d_gene: .; v_gene: TRBV5-1; j_gene: TRBJ2-1; abundance: .; CDR3aa: CASSWAGDSYNEQFF; CDR3nt: TGCGCCAGCAGCTGGGCAGGGGACTCCTACAATGAGCAGTTCTTC
len: 15; d_gene: TRBD1; v_gene: TRBV19; j_gene: TRBJ1-2; abundance: once; CDR3aa: CASSIDTTGIYGYTF; CDR3nt: TGTGCCAGTAGTATAGATACGACAGGGATCTATGGCTACACCTTC
len: 16; d_gene: .; v_gene: TRBV4-2; j_gene: TRBJ1-5; abundance: .; CDR3aa: CASSQVEGWSNQPQHF; CDR3nt: TGTGCCAGCAGCCAAGTTGAGGGATGGAGCAATCAGCCCCAGCATTTT
len: 17; d_gene: TRBD1; v_gene: TRBV5-4; j_gene: TRBJ2-4; abundance: .; CDR3aa: CASSAPTGFGAKNIQYF; CDR3nt: TGTGCCAGCAGCGCCCCGACAGGGTTTGGGGCCAAAAACATTCAGTACTTC
len: 14; d_gene: .; v_gene: TRBV5-1; j_gene: TRBJ1-1; abundance: .; CDR3aa: CASSLSPGETEAFF; CDR3nt: TGCGCCAGCAGCTTGAGTCCAGGGGAAACTGAAGCTTTCTTT
len: 15; d_gene: .; v_gene: TRBV5-1; j_gene: TRBJ1-5; abundance: .; CDR3aa: CASSLGEMGNQPQHF; CDR3nt: TGCGCCAGCAGCTTGGGGGAGATGGGCAATCAGCCCCAGCATTTT
len: 15; d_gene: TRBD2; v_gene: TRBV30; j_gene: TRBJ2-2; abundance: once; CDR3aa: CAWRGLAGDTGELFF; CDR3nt: TGTGCCTGGAGGGGACTAGCGGGGGACACCGGGGAGCTGTTTTTT
len: 16; d_gene: TRBD2; v_gene: TRBV4-2; j_gene: TRBJ2-3; abundance: .; CDR3aa: CASSLGTSGGTDTQYF; CDR3nt: TGTGCCAGCAGCCTGGGGACTAGCGGGGGCACAGATACGCAGTATTTT